This T cell receptor beta chain came from a study of metastatic and nonmetastatic thyroid tumors. Deletions cut 4 bases from V and 5 bases from J, with 23 bases between. The CDR3 totals 17 residues. CDR1 SGHRS and CDR2 YFSETQ come from the germline V gene. The entire patient cohort was treatment-naive prior to thyroid surgery. This clone showed up just a few times. With MiXCR, TCRdb reprocessed the PCR reads. The repertoire has around 20,000 clones, around a third of them found once; the top ten carry approximately 14%. The source of this sequence is a female donor with papillary thyroid cancer or a benign thyroid nodule (not recorded which). Some clones in this sample may be carry-over from other donors' samples. The chain recombines TRBV5-1 with TRBJ2-3, with D perhaps being TRBD1 or TRBD2 (5 bases each). Specimen: blood. The CDR3, as DNA: TGCGCCAGCAGCCACCATGGAGTACGGAGGCAGGGAGATACGCAGTATTTT. Translating gives CASSHHGVRRQGDTQYF.